Each of the 6 T cell receptor beta chains below was sequenced from the same sample in a study of persistence of HIV-infected CD4 T cells. Antigens of these TCRs are unknown. Overlapping HIV-1 Gag 15-mer peptides at roughly 1 ug per peptide per mL were used. CD4+ T cells upregulating both CD40 ligand and CD69 were sorted as responding cells. The immunoSEQ assay was version 4, run in survey mode. Data came from immunoSEQ multiplex PCR; TCRdb stores just in-frame clones and leaves some out. The sample comprises some 30,000 clones, roughly 70% of which are singletons, and roughly 1.4% rests with the top ten. The sample was CD4+ T cells sorted from PBMCs after roughly 18-hour stimulation, taken from a patient who received antiretroviral therapy. All receptors come from an adult man with HIV who was CMV-seropositive.

The V call is TRBV28, the J call TRBJ2-7; D possibly corresponds to TRBD2 (6 bases). The CDR3 has 12 amino acids. Germline assignment: CDR1 MDHEN and CDR2 SYDVKM. Between the trimmed V and J ends, which lost 6 bases and 3 bases, there was a span of 9 bases. The CDR3 reads CASSQGGYEQYF. The CDR3 region has the DNA TGTGCCAGCAGCCAGGGAGGCTACGAGCAGTACTTC.

The chain uses TRBV28 and TRBJ2-3; D unresolved. The CDR3 has 14 residues. The V end lost 3 bases, the J end lost 0 bases, and 7 bases lay between the germline ends. The germline gives CDR1 MDHEN, CDR2 SYDVKM. As DNA, the CDR3 is TGTGCCAGCAGTTTCTCCACTAGCACAGATACGCAGTATTTT. Translated, it gives CASSFSTSTDTQYF.

The chain recombines TRBV28 with TRBJ1-3; D gene uncertain. From germline, CDR1 is MDHEN and CDR2 SYDVKM. The V end was cut by 2 bases, the J end by 5 bases, with 10 bases between. This CDR3 contains 14 residues. DNA of the CDR3: TGTGCCAGCAGTTTACGTTCCGGCAGAAACACCATATATTTT. Protein product: CASSLRSGRNTIYF.

The chain recombines TRBV7-5 with TRBJ1-5. TRBV7-5 is described as a pseudogene. The CDR3 covers 18 residues. The CDR3 DNA is TGTGCCAGAAGCTTAGCAACCGCCACCCCTTATAGCAATCAGCCCCAGCATTTT. This translates into CARSLATATPYSNQPQHF.

This chain uses TRBV28 with TRBJ1-5; unclear D gene. CDR1 MDHEN and CDR2 SYDVKM come from the germline V gene. V lost 5 bases, J lost 4 bases, and 9 bases lay in between. The CDR3 sequence is 13 residues long. CDR3 amino acids: CASSEGQNQPQHF. CDR3 nucleotide sequence: TGTGCCAGCAGTGAAGGGCAAAATCAGCCCCAGCATTTT.

The V call is TRBV6-1, the J call TRBJ2-7; D gene unclear. The CDR3 sequence is 12 residues long. V lost 4 bases, J lost 5 bases, and 9 bases lay in between. CDR1 and CDR2 from the germline V gene are MNHNS and SASEGT. CDR3 residues: CASSGPSHEQYF. The CDR3 DNA is TGTGCCAGCAGTGGACCTTCCCACGAGCAGTACTTC.